The TCR beta chain described here comes from a study of identical twins. Germline CDR1 reads DFQATT; CDR2 reads SNEGSKA (reference sequence). The length of the CDR3 is 15 residues. V was clipped by 0 bases and J by 5 bases; unmatched bases: 5. From the 5' RACE reads, TCRdb called clonotypes with MiXCR, one entry per CDR3 protein. The sample shows some 240,000 distinct CDR3 sequences, around 8% of them seen only once. The data were also submitted as part of a second study, on yellow fever vaccine responses in identical twins.

The rearrangement uses TRBV20-1 and TRBJ2-3; 10 bases fit TRBD2. The TCR originated in a woman aged 18-35 years in good health. Source material: CD8+ T cells sorted from blood. CDR3 residues: CSAREALAGRDTQYF. The CDR3 DNA is TGCAGTGCTAGAGAAGCACTAGCGGGGCGAGATACGCAGTATTTT.